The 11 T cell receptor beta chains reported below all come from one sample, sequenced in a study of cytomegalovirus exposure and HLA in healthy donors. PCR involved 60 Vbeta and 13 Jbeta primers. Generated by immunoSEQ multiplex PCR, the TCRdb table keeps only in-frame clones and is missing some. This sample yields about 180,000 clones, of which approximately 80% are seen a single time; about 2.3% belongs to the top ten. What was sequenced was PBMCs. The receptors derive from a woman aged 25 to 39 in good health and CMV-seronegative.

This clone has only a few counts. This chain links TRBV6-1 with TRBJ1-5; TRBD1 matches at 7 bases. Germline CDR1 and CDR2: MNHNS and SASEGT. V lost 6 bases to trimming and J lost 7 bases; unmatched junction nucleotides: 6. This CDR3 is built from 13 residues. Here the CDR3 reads CASSPQGDQPQHF. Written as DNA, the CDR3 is TGTGCCAGCAGCCCCCAGGGGGACCAGCCCCAGCATTTT.

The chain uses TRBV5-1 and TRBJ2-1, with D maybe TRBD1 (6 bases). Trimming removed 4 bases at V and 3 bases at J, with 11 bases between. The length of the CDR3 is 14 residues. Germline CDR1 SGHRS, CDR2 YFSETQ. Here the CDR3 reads CASSRDTIYNEQFF. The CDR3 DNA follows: TGCGCCAGCAGCAGGGACACAATCTACAATGAGCAGTTCTTC.

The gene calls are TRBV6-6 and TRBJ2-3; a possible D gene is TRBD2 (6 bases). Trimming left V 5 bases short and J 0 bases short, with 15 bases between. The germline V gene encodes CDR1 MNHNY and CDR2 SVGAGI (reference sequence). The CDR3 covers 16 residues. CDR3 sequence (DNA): TGTGCCAGCAGTAAGGAGGGCCTAACTAGCACAGATACGCAGTATTTT. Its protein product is CASSKEGLTSTDTQYF.

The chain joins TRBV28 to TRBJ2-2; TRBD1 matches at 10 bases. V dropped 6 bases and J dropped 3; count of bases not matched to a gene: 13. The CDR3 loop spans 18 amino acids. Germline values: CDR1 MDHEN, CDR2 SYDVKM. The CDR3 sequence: CASRLPVRGQGYTGELFF. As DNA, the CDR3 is TGTGCCAGCAGGCTCCCCGTGAGGGGACAGGGGTACACCGGGGAGCTGTTTTTT.

CDR3: CASSFGQGSYEQYF. In DNA, the CDR3 is TGTGCCAGCAGCTTCGGACAGGGCTCCTACGAGCAGTACTTC. The V gene is TRBV11-2, the J gene TRBJ2-7; 8 nucleotides line up with TRBD1. This CDR3 has 14 residues. Trimming cost V 3 bases and J 0 bases; bases outside gene matches: 1. Germline V lookup: CDR1 SGHAT, CDR2 FQNNGV.

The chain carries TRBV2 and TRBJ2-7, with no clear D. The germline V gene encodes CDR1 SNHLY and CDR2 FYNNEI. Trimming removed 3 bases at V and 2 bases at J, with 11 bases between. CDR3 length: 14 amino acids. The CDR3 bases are TGTGCCAGCAGTGATCTACAGAAGACCTACGAGCAGTACTTC. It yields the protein CASSDLQKTYEQYF.

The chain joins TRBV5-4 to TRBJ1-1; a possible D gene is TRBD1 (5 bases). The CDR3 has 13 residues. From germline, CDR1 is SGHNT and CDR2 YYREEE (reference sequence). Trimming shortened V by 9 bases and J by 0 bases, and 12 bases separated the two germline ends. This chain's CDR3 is CAIRREVNTEAFF. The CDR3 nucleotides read TGTGCCATCCGCAGGGAGGTGAACACTGAAGCTTTCTTT.

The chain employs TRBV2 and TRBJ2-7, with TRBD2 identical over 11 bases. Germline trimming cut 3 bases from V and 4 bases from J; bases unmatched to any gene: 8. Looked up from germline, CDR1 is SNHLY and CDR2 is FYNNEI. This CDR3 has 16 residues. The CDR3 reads CASSDFLAGGPYEQYF. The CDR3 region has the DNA TGTGCCAGCAGTGACTTTTTAGCGGGAGGGCCTTACGAGCAGTACTTC.

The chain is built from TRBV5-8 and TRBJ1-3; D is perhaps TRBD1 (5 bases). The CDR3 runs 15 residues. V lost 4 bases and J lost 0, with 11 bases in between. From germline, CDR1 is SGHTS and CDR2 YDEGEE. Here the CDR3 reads CASSRRVLSGNTIYF. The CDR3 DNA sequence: TGTGCCAGCAGCCGCAGGGTCCTCTCTGGAAACACCATATATTTT.

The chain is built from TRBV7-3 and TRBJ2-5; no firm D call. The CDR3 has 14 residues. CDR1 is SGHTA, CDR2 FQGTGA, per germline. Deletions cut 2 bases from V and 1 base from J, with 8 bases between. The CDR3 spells CASSLSSAQETQYF. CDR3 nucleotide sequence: TGTGCCAGCAGCTTATCAAGCGCCCAAGAGACCCAGTACTTC.

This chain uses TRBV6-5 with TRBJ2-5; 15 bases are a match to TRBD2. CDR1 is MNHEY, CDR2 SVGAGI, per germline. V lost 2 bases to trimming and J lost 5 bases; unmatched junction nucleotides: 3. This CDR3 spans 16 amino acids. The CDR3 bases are TGTGCCAGCAGTTACGGACTAGCGGGAGGGGGCGAGACCCAGTACTTC. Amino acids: CASSYGLAGGGETQYF.